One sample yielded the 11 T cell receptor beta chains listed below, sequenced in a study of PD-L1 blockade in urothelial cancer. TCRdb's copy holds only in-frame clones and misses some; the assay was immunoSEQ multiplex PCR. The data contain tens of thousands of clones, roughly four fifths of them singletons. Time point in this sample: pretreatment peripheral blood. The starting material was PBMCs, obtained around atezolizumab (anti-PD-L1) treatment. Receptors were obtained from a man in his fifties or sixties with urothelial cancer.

CDR3 in amino acids: CASSSDRETYEQYF. The CDR3 nucleotides read TGTGCCAGCAGCTCAGACAGGGAAACCTACGAGCAGTACTTC. J is TRBJ2-7 and V is TRBV7-8, with 7 bases matching TRBD1. Germline values: CDR1 SGHVS, CDR2 FQNEAQ. The CDR3 runs 14 residues. Germline trimming cut 4 bases from V and 2 bases from J; bases unmatched to any gene: 5.

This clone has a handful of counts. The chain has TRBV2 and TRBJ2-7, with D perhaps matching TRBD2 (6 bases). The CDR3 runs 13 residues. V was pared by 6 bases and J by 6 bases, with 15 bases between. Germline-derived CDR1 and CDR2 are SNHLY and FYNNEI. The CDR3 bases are TGTGCCAGCAGATTAACTAGCTTTGGCGAGCAGTACTTC. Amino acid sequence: CASRLTSFGEQYF.

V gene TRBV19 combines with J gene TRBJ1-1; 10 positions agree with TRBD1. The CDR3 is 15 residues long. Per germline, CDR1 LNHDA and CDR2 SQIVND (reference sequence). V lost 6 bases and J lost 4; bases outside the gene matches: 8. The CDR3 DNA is TGTGCCAGTAGCCGCCCCGGGACAGGGGTCACTGAAGCTTTCTTT. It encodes CASSRPGTGVTEAFF. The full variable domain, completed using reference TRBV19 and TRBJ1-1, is DGGITQSPKYLFRKEGQNVTLSCEQNLNHDAMYWYRQDPGQGLRLIYYSQIVNDFQKGDIAEGYSVSREKKESFPLTVTSAQKNPTAFYLCASSRPGTGVTEAFFGQGTRLTVV.

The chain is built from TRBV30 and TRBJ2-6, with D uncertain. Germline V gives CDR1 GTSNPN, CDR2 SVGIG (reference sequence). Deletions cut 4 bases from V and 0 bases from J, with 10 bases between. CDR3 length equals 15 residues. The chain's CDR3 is CAWIVSSSGANVLTF. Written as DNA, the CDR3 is TGTGCCTGGATTGTCTCGTCCTCTGGGGCCAACGTCCTGACTTTC.

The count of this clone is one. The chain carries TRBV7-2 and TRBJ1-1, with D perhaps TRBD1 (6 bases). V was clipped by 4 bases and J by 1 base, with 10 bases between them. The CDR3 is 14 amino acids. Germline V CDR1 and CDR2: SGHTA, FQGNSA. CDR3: CASSSQGTNTEAFF. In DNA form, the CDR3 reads TGTGCCAGCAGCTCACAGGGCACGAACACTGAAGCTTTCTTT.

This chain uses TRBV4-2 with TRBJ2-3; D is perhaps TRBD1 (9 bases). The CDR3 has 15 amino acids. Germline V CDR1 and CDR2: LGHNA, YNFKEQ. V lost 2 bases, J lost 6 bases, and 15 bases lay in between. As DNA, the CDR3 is TGTGCCAGCAGCCAAACGGGGGGGACAGGGGATACGCAGTATTTT. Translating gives CASSQTGGTGDTQYF.

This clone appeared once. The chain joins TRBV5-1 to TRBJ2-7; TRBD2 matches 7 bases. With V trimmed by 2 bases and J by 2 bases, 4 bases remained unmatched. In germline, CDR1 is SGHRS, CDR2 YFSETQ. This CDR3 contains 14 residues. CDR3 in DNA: TGCGCCAGCAGCTTAGCTAGCGGAGCCTACGAGCAGTACTTC. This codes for CASSLASGAYEQYF.

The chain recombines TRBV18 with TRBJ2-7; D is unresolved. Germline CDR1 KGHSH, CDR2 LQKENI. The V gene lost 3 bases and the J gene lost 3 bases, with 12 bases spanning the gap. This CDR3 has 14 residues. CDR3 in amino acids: CASSPSEELYEQYF. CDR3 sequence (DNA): TGTGCCAGCTCACCCTCTGAGGAACTCTACGAGCAGTACTTC.

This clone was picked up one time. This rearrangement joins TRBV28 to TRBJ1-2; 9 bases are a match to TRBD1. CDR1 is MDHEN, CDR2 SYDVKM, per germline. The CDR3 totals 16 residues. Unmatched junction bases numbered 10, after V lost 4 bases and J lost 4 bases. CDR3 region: CASSSIPGQGRYGYTF. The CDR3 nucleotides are TGTGCCAGCAGTTCTATTCCGGGACAGGGACGCTATGGCTACACCTTC.

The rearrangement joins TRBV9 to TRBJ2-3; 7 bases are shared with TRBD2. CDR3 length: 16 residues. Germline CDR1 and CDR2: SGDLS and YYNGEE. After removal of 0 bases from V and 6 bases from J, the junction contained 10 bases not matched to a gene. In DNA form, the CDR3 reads TGTGCCAGCAGCGTAGGCCCAGCGGGACGTGTTGATACGCAGTATTTT. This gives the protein CASSVGPAGRVDTQYF.

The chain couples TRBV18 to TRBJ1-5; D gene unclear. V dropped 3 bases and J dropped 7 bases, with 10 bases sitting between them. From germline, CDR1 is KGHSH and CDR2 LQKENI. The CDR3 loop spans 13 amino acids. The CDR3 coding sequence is TGTGCCAGCTCACCTGCCGAGAGCCAGCCCCAGCATTTT. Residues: CASSPAESQPQHF.